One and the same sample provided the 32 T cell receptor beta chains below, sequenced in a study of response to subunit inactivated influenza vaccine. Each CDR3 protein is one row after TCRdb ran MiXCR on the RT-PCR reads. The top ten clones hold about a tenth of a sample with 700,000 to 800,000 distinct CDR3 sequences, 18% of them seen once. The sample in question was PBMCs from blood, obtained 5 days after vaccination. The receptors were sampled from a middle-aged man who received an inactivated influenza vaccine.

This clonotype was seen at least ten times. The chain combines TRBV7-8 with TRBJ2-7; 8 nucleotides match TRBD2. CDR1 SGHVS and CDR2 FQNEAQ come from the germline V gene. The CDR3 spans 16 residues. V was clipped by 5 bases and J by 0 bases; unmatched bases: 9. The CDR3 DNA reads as TGTGCCAGCAGCGCCCGGGAGGGGTTTAGCTCCTACGAGCAGTACTTC. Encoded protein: CASSAREGFSSYEQYF. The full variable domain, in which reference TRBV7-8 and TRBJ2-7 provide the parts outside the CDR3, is GAGVSQSPRYKVAKRGQDVALRCDPISGHVSLFWYQQALGQGPEFLTYFQNEAQLDKSGLPSDRFFAERPEGSVSTLKIQRTQQEDSAVYLCASSAREGFSSYEQYFGPGTRLTVT.

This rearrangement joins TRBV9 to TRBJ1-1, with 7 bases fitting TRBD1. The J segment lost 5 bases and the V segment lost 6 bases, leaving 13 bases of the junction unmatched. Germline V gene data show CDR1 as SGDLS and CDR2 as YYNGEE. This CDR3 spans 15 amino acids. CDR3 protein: CASTTGGGGRTEAFF. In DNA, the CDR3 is TGTGCCAGCACCACCGGGGGAGGGGGCAGGACTGAAGCTTTCTTT.

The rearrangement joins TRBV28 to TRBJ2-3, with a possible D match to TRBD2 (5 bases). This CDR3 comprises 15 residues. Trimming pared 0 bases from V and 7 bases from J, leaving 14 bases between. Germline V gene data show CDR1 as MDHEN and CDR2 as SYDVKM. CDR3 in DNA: TGTGCCAGCAGTTTATGGGCTCTCGGGGAAAATACGCAGTATTTT. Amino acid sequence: CASSLWALGENTQYF.

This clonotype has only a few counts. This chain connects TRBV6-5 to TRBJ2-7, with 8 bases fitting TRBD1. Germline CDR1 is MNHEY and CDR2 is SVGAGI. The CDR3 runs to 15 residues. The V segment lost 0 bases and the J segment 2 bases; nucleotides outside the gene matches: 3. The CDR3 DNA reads TGTGCCAGCAGTTACTCGTGGACAGGGACCTACGAGCAGTACTTC. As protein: CASSYSWTGTYEQYF.

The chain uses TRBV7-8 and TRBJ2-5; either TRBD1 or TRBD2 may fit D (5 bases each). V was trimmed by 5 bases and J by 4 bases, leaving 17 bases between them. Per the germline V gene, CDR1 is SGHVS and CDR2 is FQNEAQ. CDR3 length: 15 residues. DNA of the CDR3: TGTGCCAGCAGCCTTGGGACGGTGAATGGAGAGACCCAGTACTTC. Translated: CASSLGTVNGETQYF.

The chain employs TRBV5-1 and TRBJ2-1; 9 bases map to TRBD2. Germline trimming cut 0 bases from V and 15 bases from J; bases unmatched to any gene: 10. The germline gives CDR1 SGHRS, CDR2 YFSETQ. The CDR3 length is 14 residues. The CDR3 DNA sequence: TGCGCCAGCAGCTTGGGGGCTAGCGGGGCGAGGCTGTTCTTC. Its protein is CASSLGASGARLFF.

The CDR3 reads CASSSQKGLYNSPLHF. Written as DNA, the CDR3 is TGTGCCAGCAGCTCACAAAAGGGGTTATATAATTCACCCCTCCACTTT. The J gene is TRBJ1-6, the V gene TRBV7-9; tentative D call: TRBD1 (5 bases). This CDR3 is 16 amino acids long. Looked up from germline, CDR1 is SEHNR and CDR2 is FQNEAQ (reference sequence). V dropped 4 bases and J dropped 4 bases, with 14 bases sitting between them. Combining the CDR3 with reference TRBV7-9 and TRBJ1-6 gives the whole variable domain DTGVSQNPRHKITKRGQNVTFRCDPISEHNRLYWYRQTLGQGPEFLTYFQNEAQLEKSRLLSDRFSAERPKGSFSTLEIQRTEQGDSAMYLCASSSQKGLYNSPLHFGNGTRLTVT.

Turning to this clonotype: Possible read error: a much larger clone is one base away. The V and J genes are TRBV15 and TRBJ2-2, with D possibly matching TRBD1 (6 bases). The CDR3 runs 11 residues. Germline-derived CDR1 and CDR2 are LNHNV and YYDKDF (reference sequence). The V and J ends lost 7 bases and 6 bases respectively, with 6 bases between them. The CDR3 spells CATKGAGELFF. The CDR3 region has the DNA TGTGCCACCAAGGGGGCCGGGGAGCTGTTTTTT.

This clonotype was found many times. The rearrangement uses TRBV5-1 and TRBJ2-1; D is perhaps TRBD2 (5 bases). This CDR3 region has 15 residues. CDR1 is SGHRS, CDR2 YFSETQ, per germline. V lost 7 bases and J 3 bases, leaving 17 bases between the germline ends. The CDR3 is CASGPSAGRYNEQFF. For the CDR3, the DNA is TGCGCCAGCGGACCCTCTGCGGGTCGCTACAATGAGCAGTTCTTC.

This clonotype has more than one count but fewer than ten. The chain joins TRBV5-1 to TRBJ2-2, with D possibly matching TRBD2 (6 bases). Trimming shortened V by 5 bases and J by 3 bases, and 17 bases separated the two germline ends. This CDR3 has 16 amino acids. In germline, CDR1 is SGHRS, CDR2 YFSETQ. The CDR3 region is CASRSGVSGYTGELFF. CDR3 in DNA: TGCGCCAGCAGATCGGGGGTTAGCGGCTACACCGGGGAGCTGTTTTTT.

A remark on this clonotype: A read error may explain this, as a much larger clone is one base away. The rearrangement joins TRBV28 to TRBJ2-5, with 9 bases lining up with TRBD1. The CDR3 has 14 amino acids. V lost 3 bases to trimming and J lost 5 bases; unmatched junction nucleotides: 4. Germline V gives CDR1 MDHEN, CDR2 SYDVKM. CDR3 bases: TGTGCCAGCAGTTTTAGGGACAGGGAGGAGACCCAGTACTTC. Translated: CASSFRDREETQYF. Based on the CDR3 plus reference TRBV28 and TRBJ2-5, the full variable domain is DVKVTQSSRYLVKRTGEKVFLECVQDMDHENMFWYRQDPGLGLRLIYFSYDVKMKEKGDIPEGYSVSREKKERFSLILESASTNQTSMYLCASSFRDREETQYFGPGTRLLVL.

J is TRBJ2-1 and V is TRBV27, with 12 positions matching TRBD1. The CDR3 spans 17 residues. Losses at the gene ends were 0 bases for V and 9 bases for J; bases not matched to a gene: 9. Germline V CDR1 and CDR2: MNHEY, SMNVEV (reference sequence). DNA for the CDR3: TGTGCCAGCAGTTTATCTTCCGGGGACAGGGGGCCATTTGAGCAGTTCTTC. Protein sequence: CASSLSSGDRGPFEQFF.

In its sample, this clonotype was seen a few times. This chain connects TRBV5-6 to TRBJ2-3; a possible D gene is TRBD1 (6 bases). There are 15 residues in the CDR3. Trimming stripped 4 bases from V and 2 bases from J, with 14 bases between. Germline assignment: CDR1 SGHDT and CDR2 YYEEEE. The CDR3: CASSTYRVHTDTQYF. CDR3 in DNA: TGTGCCAGCAGCACCTACAGGGTGCACACAGATACGCAGTATTTT. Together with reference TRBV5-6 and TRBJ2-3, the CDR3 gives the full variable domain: DAGVTQSPTHLIKTRGQQVTLRCSPKSGHDTVSWYQQALGQGPQFIFQYYEEEERQRGNFPDRFSGHQFPNYSSELNVNALLLGDSALYLCASSTYRVHTDTQYFGPGTRLTVL.

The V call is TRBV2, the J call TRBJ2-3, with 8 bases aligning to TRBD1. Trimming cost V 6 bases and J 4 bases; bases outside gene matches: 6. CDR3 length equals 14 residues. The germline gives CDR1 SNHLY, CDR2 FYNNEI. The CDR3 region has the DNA TGTGCCAGCAGAGGACAGGGAGGTTCAGATACGCAGTATTTT. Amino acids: CASRGQGGSDTQYF.

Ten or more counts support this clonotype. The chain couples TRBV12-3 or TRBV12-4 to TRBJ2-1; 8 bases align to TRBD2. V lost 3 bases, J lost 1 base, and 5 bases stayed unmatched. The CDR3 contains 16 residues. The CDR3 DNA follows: TGTGCCAGCAGTTTTTCGGCGGGGGGATCCTACAATGAGCAGTTCTTC. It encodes CASSFSAGGSYNEQFF.

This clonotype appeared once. The CDR3 sequence: CASSEGTQETQYF. The CDR3 nucleotides read TGTGCCAGCAGTGAAGGGACCCAAGAGACCCAGTACTTC. The genes are TRBV6-1 and TRBJ2-5; D is uncertain. Between the trimmed V and J ends, which lost 1 base and 1 base, there was a span of 4 bases. Germline V gives CDR1 MNHNS, CDR2 SASEGT. The CDR3 has 13 residues.

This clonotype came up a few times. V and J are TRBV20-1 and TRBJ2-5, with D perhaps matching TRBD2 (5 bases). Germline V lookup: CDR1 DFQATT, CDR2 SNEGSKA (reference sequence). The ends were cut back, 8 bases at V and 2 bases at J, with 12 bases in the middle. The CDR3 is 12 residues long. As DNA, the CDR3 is TGCAGTTCCCGCCGGGGACAAGAGACCCAGTACTTC. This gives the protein CSSRRGQETQYF.

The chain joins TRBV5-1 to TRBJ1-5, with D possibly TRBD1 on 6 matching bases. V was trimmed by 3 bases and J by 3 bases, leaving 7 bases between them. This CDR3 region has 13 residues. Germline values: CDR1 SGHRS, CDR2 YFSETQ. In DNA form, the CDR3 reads TGCGCCAGCAGCTGGGACATCAATCAGCCCCAGCATTTT. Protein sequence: CASSWDINQPQHF.

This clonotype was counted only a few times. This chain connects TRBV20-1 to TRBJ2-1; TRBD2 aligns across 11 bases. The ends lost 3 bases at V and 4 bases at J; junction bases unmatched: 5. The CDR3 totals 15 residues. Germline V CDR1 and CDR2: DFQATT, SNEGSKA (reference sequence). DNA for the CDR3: TGCAGTGCTAGGCCAACTAGCGGGAGTTACAATGAGCAGTTCTTC. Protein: CSARPTSGSYNEQFF.

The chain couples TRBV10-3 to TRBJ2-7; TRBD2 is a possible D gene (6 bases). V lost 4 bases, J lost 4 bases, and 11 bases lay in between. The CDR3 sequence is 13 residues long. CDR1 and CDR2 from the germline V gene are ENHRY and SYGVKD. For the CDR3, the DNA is TGTGCCATCAGTGTCACTAGCCGGTACGAGCAGTACTTC. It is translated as CAISVTSRYEQYF.

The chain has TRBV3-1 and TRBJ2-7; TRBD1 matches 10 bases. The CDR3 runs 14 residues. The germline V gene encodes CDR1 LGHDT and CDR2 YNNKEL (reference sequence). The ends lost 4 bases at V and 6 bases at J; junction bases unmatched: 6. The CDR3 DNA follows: TGTGCCAGCAGCCTAGGACAGGGGGTTACCGAGCAGTACTTC. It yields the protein CASSLGQGVTEQYF.

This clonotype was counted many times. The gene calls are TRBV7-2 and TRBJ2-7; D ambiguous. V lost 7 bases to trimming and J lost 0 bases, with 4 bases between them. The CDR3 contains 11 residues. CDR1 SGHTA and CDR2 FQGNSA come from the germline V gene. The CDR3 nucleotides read TGTGCCAGCACCAACTCCTACGAGCAGTACTTC. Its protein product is CASTNSYEQYF.

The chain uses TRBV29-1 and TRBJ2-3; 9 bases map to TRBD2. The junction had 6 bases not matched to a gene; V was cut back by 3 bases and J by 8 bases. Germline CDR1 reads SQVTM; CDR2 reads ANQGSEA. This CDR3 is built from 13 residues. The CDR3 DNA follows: TGCAGCGTTGAGGCCGGGACTAGCTTTACGCAGTATTTT. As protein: CSVEAGTSFTQYF.

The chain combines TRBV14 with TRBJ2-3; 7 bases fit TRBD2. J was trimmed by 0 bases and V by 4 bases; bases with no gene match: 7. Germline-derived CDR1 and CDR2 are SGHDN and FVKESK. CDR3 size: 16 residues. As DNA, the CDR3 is TGTGCCAGCAGCCGCCCAGCGGGGTCTAGCACAGATACGCAGTATTTT. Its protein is CASSRPAGSSTDTQYF. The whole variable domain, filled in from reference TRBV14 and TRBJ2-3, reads EAGVTQFPSHSVIEKGQTVTLRCDPISGHDNLYWYRRVMGKEIKFLLHFVKESKQDESGMPNNRFLAERTGGTYSTLKVQPAELEDSGVYFCASSRPAGSSTDTQYFGPGTRLTVL.

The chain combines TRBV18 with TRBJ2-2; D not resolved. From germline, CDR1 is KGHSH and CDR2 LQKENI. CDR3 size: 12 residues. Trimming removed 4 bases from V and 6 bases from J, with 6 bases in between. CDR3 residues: CASSRSAGELFF. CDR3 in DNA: TGTGCCAGCTCACGAAGTGCCGGGGAGCTGTTTTTT.

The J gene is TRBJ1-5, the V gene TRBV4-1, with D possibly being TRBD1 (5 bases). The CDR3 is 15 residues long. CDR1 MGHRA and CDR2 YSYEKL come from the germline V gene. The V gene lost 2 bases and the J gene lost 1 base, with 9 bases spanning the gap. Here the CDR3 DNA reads TGCGCCAGCAGCCAAAGCGGGGCCAGCAATCAGCCCCAGCATTTT. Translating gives CASSQSGASNQPQHF.

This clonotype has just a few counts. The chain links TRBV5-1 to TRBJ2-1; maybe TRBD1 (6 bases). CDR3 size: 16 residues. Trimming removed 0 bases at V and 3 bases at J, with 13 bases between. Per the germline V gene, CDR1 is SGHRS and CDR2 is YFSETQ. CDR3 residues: CASSLGGHGIYNEQFF. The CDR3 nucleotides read TGCGCCAGCAGCTTGGGGGGACATGGGATCTACAATGAGCAGTTCTTC.

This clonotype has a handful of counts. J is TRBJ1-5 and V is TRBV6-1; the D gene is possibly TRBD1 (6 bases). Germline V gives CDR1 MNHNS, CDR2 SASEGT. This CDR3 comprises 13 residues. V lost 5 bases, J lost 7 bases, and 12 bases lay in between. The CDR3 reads CASSTQQGQPQHF. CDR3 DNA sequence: TGTGCCAGCAGTACACAACAGGGCCAGCCCCAGCATTTT.

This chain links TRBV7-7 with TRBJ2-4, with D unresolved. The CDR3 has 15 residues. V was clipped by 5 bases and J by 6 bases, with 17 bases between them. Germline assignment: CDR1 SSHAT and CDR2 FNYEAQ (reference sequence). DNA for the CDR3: TGTGCCAGCAGCACCAAACGAGGTGGGATAAACATTCAGTACTTC. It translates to CASSTKRGGINIQYF.

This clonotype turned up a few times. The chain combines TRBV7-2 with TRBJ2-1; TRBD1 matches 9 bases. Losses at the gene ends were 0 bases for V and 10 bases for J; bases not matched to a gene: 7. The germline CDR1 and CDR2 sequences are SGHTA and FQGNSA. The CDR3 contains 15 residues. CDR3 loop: CASSLALTGGREQFF. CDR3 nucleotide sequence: TGTGCCAGCAGCTTAGCCCTTACAGGGGGCCGGGAGCAGTTCTTC.

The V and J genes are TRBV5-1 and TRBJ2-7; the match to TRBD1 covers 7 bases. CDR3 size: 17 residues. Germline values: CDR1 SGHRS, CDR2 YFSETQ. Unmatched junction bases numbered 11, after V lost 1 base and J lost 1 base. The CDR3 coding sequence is TGCGCCAGCAGCTTGAATATATCCCCGGGACAGTCCTACGAGCAGTACTTC. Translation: CASSLNISPGQSYEQYF.

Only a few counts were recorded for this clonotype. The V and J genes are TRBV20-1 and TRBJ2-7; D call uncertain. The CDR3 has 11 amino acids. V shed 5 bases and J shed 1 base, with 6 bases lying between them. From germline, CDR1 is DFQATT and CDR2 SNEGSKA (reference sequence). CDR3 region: CSAATSYEQYF. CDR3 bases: TGCAGTGCTGCTACTTCCTACGAGCAGTACTTC.